The 28 T cell receptor beta chains below come from one sample, sequenced in a study of blood T cell repertoires in COVID-19 (dated by TCRdb to the early 2020s). Libraries were built with the immunoSEQ multiplex PCR assay. The immuneACCESS repertoire file appears here via TCRdb, limited to in-frame rearrangements. These files lack a portion of the clones; in checked studies, under half of the deficit traces to unresolved V genes, and the cause of the others is not known. For this sample there are 150,000 or so clones; 87% appear just once. The top ten clones comprise less than 5% of the sample. Sequenced sample: PBMCs or T cells enriched from blood (not recorded which). The receptors were gathered from a woman aged 40 to 50 who had been exposed to COVID-19.

The chain is built from TRBV3-1 (or the pseudogene TRBV3-2) and TRBJ2-1; D perhaps matches TRBD2 (5 bases). V lost 1 base and J 8 bases, leaving 15 bases between the germline ends. Germline V gene lookup returns CDR1 LGHDT and CDR2 YNNKEL (reference sequence). This CDR3 is built from 15 residues. The CDR3 DNA reads as TGTGCCAGCAGCCAAGTGGCCGGACTCCAGGATGAGCAGTTCTTC. Translated: CASSQVAGLQDEQFF.

About this clone itself: Other DNA sequences of this sample code for an identical CDR3. The gene calls are TRBV5-1 and TRBJ2-7, with 11 positions matching TRBD1. The trim removed 4 bases at V and 5 bases at J, leaving 5 bases unmatched. CDR3 length: 14 residues. Per the germline V gene, CDR1 is SGHRS and CDR2 is YFSETQ. The CDR3 bases are TGCGCCAGCAGCAGGGGACAGGGGGACGACGAGCAGTACTTC. Protein: CASSRGQGDDEQYF.

The chain recombines TRBV19 with TRBJ2-3; tentatively, D is TRBD2 (5 bases). Germline CDR1 is LNHDA and CDR2 is SQIVND (reference sequence). The V and J ends lost 4 bases and 6 bases respectively, with 11 bases between them. There are 13 residues in the CDR3. DNA for the CDR3: TGTGCCAGTAGTACCGGACTCGCGGATACGCAGTATTTT. Encoded protein: CASSTGLADTQYF.

In its sample, this clone was seen a few times. This rearrangement joins TRBV6-1 to TRBJ1-5; TRBD1 is a possible D gene (6 bases). Germline V lookup: CDR1 MNHNS, CDR2 SASEGT. This CDR3 spans 14 amino acids. Trimming took 1 base from V and 5 from J, leaving 9 bases between them. The CDR3 coding sequence is TGTGCCAGCAGTGAAGTGGCAGGGGATCAGCCCCAGCATTTT. Translated: CASSEVAGDQPQHF.

The chain joins TRBV5-1 to TRBJ2-2; D might be TRBD1 (6 bases). The CDR3 contains 17 residues. Trimming took 0 bases from V and 5 from J, leaving 17 bases between them. CDR1 and CDR2 from the germline V gene are SGHRS and YFSETQ. The CDR3 sequence is CASSLARGPRGTGELFF. In DNA form, the CDR3 reads TGCGCCAGCAGCTTGGCCAGGGGTCCTCGAGGGACCGGGGAGCTGTTTTTT. The full variable domain, completed using reference TRBV5-1 and TRBJ2-2, is KAGVTQTPRYLIKTRGQQVTLSCSPISGHRSVSWYQQTPGQGLQFLFEYFSETQRNKGNFPGRFSGRQFSNSRSEMNVSTLELGDSALYLCASSLARGPRGTGELFFGEGSRLTVL.

V and J are TRBV3-1 (or the pseudogene TRBV3-2) and TRBJ2-2; TRBD2 agrees at 9 bases. V lost 4 bases, J lost 3 bases, and 6 bases stayed unmatched. This CDR3 spans 16 amino acids. The germline gives CDR1 LGHDT, CDR2 YNNKEL (reference sequence). The chain's CDR3 is CASSPRGGQDTGELFF. CDR3 in DNA: TGTGCCAGCAGCCCGCGGGGGGGGCAGGACACCGGGGAGCTGTTTTTT.

This chain uses TRBV7-9 with TRBJ1-6; 7 bases agree with TRBD1. The V gene end was trimmed by 5 bases and the J gene end by 5 bases; junction bases not matched to a gene: 6. The CDR3 loop spans 15 amino acids. Germline V gives CDR1 SEHNR, CDR2 FQNEAQ (reference sequence). The CDR3: CASSAGDRDNSPLHF. The DNA of the CDR3 is TGTGCCAGCAGCGCGGGTGACAGGGATAATTCACCCCTCCACTTT.

This sequence joins TRBV5-1 and TRBJ2-7; TRBD1 matches 9 bases. The germline V gene encodes CDR1 SGHRS and CDR2 YFSETQ. The CDR3 totals 13 residues. V was clipped by 2 bases and J by 5 bases; unmatched bases: 2. CDR3 in amino acids: CASSFGTGNEQYF. CDR3 nucleotides: TGCGCCAGCAGCTTTGGGACAGGGAACGAGCAGTACTTC.

V and J are TRBV7-3 and TRBJ1-1; no definite D call. V gave up 1 base and J gave up 7 bases, with 10 bases separating them. The V gene's germline CDR1 is SGHTA and CDR2 FQGTGA. This CDR3 has 13 amino acids. CDR3 sequence reads: CASSLNSQVEAFF. Here the CDR3 DNA reads TGTGCCAGCAGCTTAAACAGCCAGGTTGAAGCTTTCTTT.

This chain connects TRBV29-1 to TRBJ2-3, with 8 positions matching TRBD2. Germline assignment: CDR1 SQVTM and CDR2 ANQGSEA. The CDR3 has 13 amino acids. V gave up 2 bases and J gave up 3 bases; unmatched junction bases: 1. The CDR3 DNA is TGCAGCGTTGAAAGCGGGAGTACAGATACGCAGTATTTT. Its translation: CSVESGSTDTQYF.

The J gene is TRBJ2-1, the V gene TRBV7-8, with 11 bases matching TRBD2. This CDR3 comprises 16 residues. Germline CDR1 and CDR2: SGHVS and FQNEAQ. Germline trimming cut 2 bases from V and 7 bases from J; bases unmatched to any gene: 7. The CDR3 DNA is TGTGCCAGCAGCTTATTAGCGGGAGGGCCAGGGAATGAGCAGTTCTTC. Amino acid sequence: CASSLLAGGPGNEQFF.

This clone has just one count. Here the CDR3 reads CASSGGGVAGFQETQYF. As DNA, the CDR3 is TGTGCCAGCAGCGGAGGTGGGGTAGCGGGATTTCAAGAGACCCAGTACTTC. The J gene is TRBJ2-5, the V gene TRBV9; 8 bases are shared with TRBD2. There are 17 residues in the CDR3. Germline V gene data show CDR1 as SGDLS and CDR2 as YYNGEE. V dropped 3 bases and J dropped 2; count of bases not matched to a gene: 12.

This chain connects TRBV21-1 to TRBJ2-7; the table's D call of TRBD2 was not tested on the DNA. TRBV21-1 represents a pseudogene. This CDR3 region has 16 residues. DNA for the CDR3: TGTGCCAGCAGCAAAGAGGGTCAGCGGGAGGGCTACGAGCAGTACTTC. Translation: CASSKEGQREGYEQYF.

The rearrangement joins TRBV5-1 to TRBJ1-2; 10 positions match TRBD1. CDR1 is SGHRS and CDR2 is YFSETQ in the germline V gene. V gave up 0 bases and J gave up 3 bases; unmatched junction bases: 2. This CDR3 region has 15 residues. CDR3 bases: TGCGCCAGCAGCTTGGCCGGGACAGGGGACTATGGCTACACCTTC. Its translation: CASSLAGTGDYGYTF.

This clone has only one observation. The rearrangement uses TRBV10-3 and TRBJ2-7; no reliable D call. Trimming removed 0 bases at V and 9 bases at J, with 15 bases between. CDR1 and CDR2 from the germline V gene are ENHRY and SYGVKD. This CDR3 is built from 14 residues. The CDR3 sequence: CAISESTRVVSQYF. The CDR3, as DNA: TGTGCCATCAGTGAGTCGACTCGGGTCGTTTCGCAGTACTTC.

The rearrangement uses TRBV6-5 and TRBJ1-1, with D perhaps TRBD1 (5 bases). Germline V gene data show CDR1 as MNHEY and CDR2 as SVGAGI. The CDR3 is made up of 15 amino acids. Trimming shortened V by 0 bases and J by 0 bases, and 8 bases separated the two germline ends. CDR3 residues: CASSYSAGVNTEAFF. DNA for the CDR3: TGTGCCAGCAGTTACTCCGCGGGGGTGAACACTGAAGCTTTCTTT.

This rearrangement joins TRBV11-2 to TRBJ1-2; D may be TRBD1 (5 bases). The germline gives CDR1 SGHAT, CDR2 FQNNGV. The CDR3 totals 15 residues. V was clipped by 1 base and J by 8 bases, with 17 bases between them. CDR3 in amino acids: CASSLGVPGQGGYTF. CDR3 in DNA: TGTGCCAGCAGCTTAGGAGTCCCAGGACAAGGCGGCTACACCTTC.

V is TRBV19 and J is TRBJ1-5; D is undetermined. With 5 bases removed from V and 2 bases from J, the gap between germline ends came to 7 bases. This CDR3 is built from 13 residues. From germline, CDR1 is LNHDA and CDR2 SQIVND (reference sequence). The CDR3 loop is CASSFQGNQPQHF. The CDR3 DNA is TGTGCCAGTAGTTTCCAGGGCAATCAGCCCCAGCATTTT.

This clone was recorded once. The rearrangement joins TRBV10-3 to TRBJ2-2; TRBD2 agrees at 9 bases. Germline V gene lookup returns CDR1 ENHRY and CDR2 SYGVKD. CDR3 length equals 16 residues. V dropped 2 bases and J dropped 1; count of bases not matched to a gene: 2. The CDR3 bases are TGTGCCATCAGTGAGGGTAGCGGGGGGAACACCGGGGAGCTGTTTTTT. Its protein is CAISEGSGGNTGELFF.

The chain combines TRBV2 with TRBJ1-4; no reliable D call. Trimming left V 5 bases short and J 2 bases short, with 15 bases between. CDR1 and CDR2 from the germline V gene are SNHLY and FYNNEI. The CDR3 length is 16 residues. CDR3 DNA: TGTGCCAGCAGTTACTCCATCGTAACCACTAATGAAAAACTGTTTTTT. Its protein is CASSYSIVTTNEKLFF.

There are a few counts of this clone. This chain links TRBV12-3 or TRBV12-4 with TRBJ1-2; D might be TRBD1 (5 bases). V lost 5 bases and J 8 bases, leaving 12 bases between the germline ends. The CDR3 spans 12 residues. The CDR3 sequence is CASSPDGGGYTF. The CDR3 region has the DNA TGTGCCAGCAGTCCCGACGGGGGAGGCTACACCTTC.

This clone appeared once. V is TRBV9 and J is TRBJ1-1, with TRBD1 matching 8 bases. There are 15 residues in the CDR3. V lost 0 bases and J lost 8; bases outside the gene matches: 9. The germline V gene encodes CDR1 SGDLS and CDR2 YYNGEE. For the CDR3, the DNA is TGTGCCAGCAGCGTAGGGACAGGGAGCCATGCGGAAGCTTTCTTT. Protein sequence: CASSVGTGSHAEAFF.

The chain uses TRBV3-1 (or the pseudogene TRBV3-2) and TRBJ2-5, with 11 bases lining up with TRBD2. CDR1 and CDR2 from the germline V gene are LGHDT and YNNKEL (reference sequence). With 6 bases clipped from V and 2 bases from J, the junction kept 14 bases outside the gene matches. The CDR3 consists of 18 residues. The CDR3 bases are TGTGCCAGCAGTCCGAACCCGGGACTAGCGGATGCGCAAGAGACCCAGTACTTC. Amino acids: CASSPNPGLADAQETQYF.

The chain is built from TRBV2 and TRBJ1-2; the match to TRBD1 covers 9 bases. CDR1 is SNHLY, CDR2 FYNNEI, per germline. V lost 2 bases to trimming and J lost 4 bases; unmatched junction nucleotides: 5. The CDR3 extends over 15 amino acids. CDR3 in amino acids: CASSEHRGPSYGYTF. The CDR3, as DNA: TGTGCCAGCAGTGAACACAGGGGGCCTAGCTATGGCTACACCTTC. The variable domain in full, completed from reference TRBV2 and TRBJ1-2, reads EPEVTQTPSHQVTQMGQEVILRCVPISNHLYFYWYRQILGQKVEFLVSFYNNEISEKSEIFDDQFSVERPDGSNFTLKIRSTKLEDSAMYFCASSEHRGPSYGYTFGSGTRLTVV.

The rearrangement links TRBV9 to TRBJ1-2; TRBD1 aligns across 7 bases. With V trimmed by 5 bases and J by 2 bases, 15 bases remained unmatched. The germline V gene has CDR1 SGDLS and CDR2 YYNGEE. This CDR3 region has 17 residues. The CDR3 here is CASRTDIYRGANYGYTF. CDR3 nucleotides: TGTGCCAGCAGAACGGACATCTACAGGGGAGCCAACTATGGCTACACCTTC.

V usage is TRBV27 and J usage is TRBJ1-2, with D unresolved. V shed 5 bases and J shed 8 bases, with 12 bases lying between them. CDR1 is MNHEY, CDR2 SMNVEV, per germline (reference sequence). This CDR3 has 12 amino acids. CDR3 region: CASSRSGGGYTF. The CDR3 DNA reads as TGTGCCAGCAGTAGATCGGGTGGCGGCTACACCTTC.

The chain has TRBV28 and TRBJ2-1; possible D gene TRBD1, 6 bases. The CDR3 runs to 17 residues. Trimming took 1 base from V and 5 from J, leaving 18 bases between them. Germline lookup yields CDR1 MDHEN and CDR2 SYDVKM. The CDR3 sequence is CASSLFGRGRGDNEQFF. CDR3 DNA sequence: TGTGCCAGCAGTTTATTCGGTAGGGGCAGGGGAGACAATGAGCAGTTCTTC. The entire variable domain, with the rest obtained from reference TRBV28 and TRBJ2-1, is as follows: DVKVTQSSRYLVKRTGEKVFLECVQDMDHENMFWYRQDPGLGLRLIYFSYDVKMKEKGDIPEGYSVSREKKERFSLILESASTNQTSMYLCASSLFGRGRGDNEQFFGPGTRLTVL.

The V and J genes are TRBV27 and TRBJ2-3, with D perhaps matching TRBD2 (5 bases). Germline assignment: CDR1 MNHEY and CDR2 SMNVEV (reference sequence). The CDR3 has 13 residues. Trimming left V 10 bases short and J 2 bases short, with 13 bases between. CDR3 loop: CATIRRNTDTQYF. In nucleotides, the CDR3 is TGTGCCACCATAAGGAGGAACACAGATACGCAGTATTTT.